These T cell receptor beta chains were read from a single sample in a study of blood T cells in healthy people across ages. TCRdb processed the 5' RACE reads anew with MiXCR; each CDR3 protein has one entry. The data hold 1.5 million to 2 million distinct CDR3 sequences, with about 49% observed a single time. Sequencing was performed on blood. Receptor source: a woman between 40 and 55 years old in good health. CDR3s include the opening cysteine and the closing phenylalanine or tryptophan. The D gene is left open where the match is weak. Clone sizes are given selectively: once, few, many, or a class where the clone is expanded.

v_call	clone_size	d_call	j_call	cdr3_aa	cdr3_nt
TRBV3-1	NA	NA	TRBJ1-4	CASSQERVYEKLFF	TGTGCCAGCAGCCAAGAAAGGGTGTACGAAAAACTGTTTTTT
TRBV2	NA	NA	TRBJ1-2	CASSEAGTADYGYTF	TGTGCCAGCAGTGAAGCGGGTACAGCGGACTATGGCTACACCTTC
TRBV5-1	once	NA	TRBJ2-1	CASSLVWGGIDEQFF	TGCGCCAGCAGCTTGGTGTGGGGGGGCATCGATGAGCAGTTCTTC
TRBV4-1	NA	NA	TRBJ2-1	CASSQPTAVRDEQFF	TGCGCCAGCAGCCAACCCACCGCGGTCAGGGATGAGCAGTTCTTC
TRBV20-1	NA	NA	TRBJ1-5	CSAISGDQPQHF	TGCAGTGCTATCTCAGGGGACCAGCCCCAGCATTTT
TRBV24-1	NA	NA	TRBJ2-3	CATSDLTGSRTDTQYF	TGTGCCACCAGTGATCTAACAGGGTCTCGCACAGATACGCAGTATTTT
TRBV15	NA	TRBD1	TRBJ1-1	CATSTPTGLNTEAFF	TGTGCCACCAGCACCCCGACAGGGTTGAACACTGAAGCTTTCTTT
TRBV9	NA	TRBD2	TRBJ2-5	CASSVGSLGGGAGETQYF	TGTGCCAGCAGCGTAGGATCCCTAGGCGGGGGGGCCGGAGAGACCCAGTACTTC
TRBV6-2/TRBV6-3	NA	NA	TRBJ2-1	CASSYNRRNAHPYNNEQFF	TGTGCCAGCAGTTACAACCGAAGGAACGCCCATCCGTACAACAATGAGCAGTTCTTC
TRBV28	NA	TRBD1	TRBJ1-4	CASSPGTGALNEKLFF	TGTGCCAGCAGTCCGGGGACAGGGGCACTCAATGAAAAACTGTTTTTT
TRBV6-2/TRBV6-3	NA	TRBD2	TRBJ2-3	CASLGGGASTDTQYF	TGTGCCAGTTTGGGGGGGGGAGCTAGCACAGATACGCAGTATTTT
TRBV4-1	NA	NA	TRBJ1-5	CASSQDADQPQHF	TGCGCCAGCAGCCAAGATGCAGATCAGCCCCAGCATTTT
TRBV6-1	NA	NA	TRBJ2-7	CASGDWRAYEQYF	TGTGCCAGCGGGGATTGGAGGGCCTACGAGCAGTACTTC
TRBV2	NA	NA	TRBJ2-7	CASRTSNGYEQYF	TGTGCCAGCAGAACTTCGAATGGGTACGAGCAGTACTTC
TRBV2	NA	NA	TRBJ2-7	CASRDPSEQYF	TGTGCCAGCAGGGACCCCTCCGAGCAGTACTTC
TRBV20-1	few	TRBD1	TRBJ1-6	CSATPPAGGTSPLHF	TGCAGTGCTACCCCCCCAGCAGGGGGCACGTCACCCCTCCACTTT
TRBV27	few	NA	TRBJ2-3	CASRKSEAIGDTQYF	TGTGCCAGCAGAAAATCCGAGGCGATAGGAGATACGCAGTATTTT
TRBV6-5	NA	NA	TRBJ2-3	CASSYRDGGTDTQYF	TGTGCCAGCAGTTACCGGGACGGAGGCACAGATACGCAGTATTTT
TRBV7-2	NA	NA	TRBJ2-4	CASSIADENIQYF	TGTGCCAGCAGCATAGCGGATGAAAACATTCAGTACTTC
TRBV16	NA	NA	TRBJ2-3	CASRPPSWDTQYF	TGTGCCAGCCGGCCTCCCTCTTGGGATACGCAGTATTTT
TRBV12-3/TRBV12-4	NA	TRBD1	TRBJ2-1	CANRGTVMNEQFF	TGTGCCAACAGGGGGACAGTTATGAATGAGCAGTTCTTC
TRBV7-9	NA	NA	TRBJ2-7	CASSKFGQPEDEQYF	TGTGCCAGCAGCAAATTCGGCCAACCGGAGGACGAGCAGTACTTC
TRBV4-3	NA	TRBD2	TRBJ2-3	CASSQGIAGGLTDTQYF	TGCGCCAGCAGCCAAGGTATAGCGGGAGGGCTGACAGATACGCAGTATTTT
TRBV7-8	few	NA	TRBJ1-6	CASDASGTGFSSPLHF	TGTGCCAGCGACGCCTCCGGGACGGGATTCTCTTCACCCCTCCACTTT
TRBV7-3	NA	NA	TRBJ2-1	CASSRDLGEQFF	TGTGCCAGCAGCAGGGACCTGGGTGAGCAGTTCTTC
TRBV12-3/TRBV12-4	NA	NA	TRBJ1-2	CASSPGGSANYGYTF	TGTGCCAGCAGTCCGGGGGGCTCAGCTAACTATGGCTACACCTTC
TRBV15	few	NA	TRBJ2-3	CATSRDGGFTDTQYF	TGTGCCACCAGCAGAGACGGGGGATTCACAGATACGCAGTATTTT
TRBV7-3	NA	TRBD1	TRBJ2-1	CASTLTGGANEQFF	TGTGCCAGCACCCTGACAGGGGGGGCCAATGAGCAGTTCTTC
TRBV7-3	NA	TRBD2	TRBJ2-1	CASSATSGAFNEQFF	TGTGCCAGCAGCGCAACTAGCGGGGCTTTCAATGAGCAGTTCTTC
TRBV27	NA	NA	TRBJ2-1	CASTAGLGYNEQFF	TGTGCCAGCACCGCAGGGTTGGGCTACAATGAGCAGTTCTTC